This TCR beta chain was retrieved from a study of Ad26.COV2.S vaccination and SARS-CoV-2 variants. The protocol was immunoSEQ multiplex PCR, while the TCRdb copy is restricted to in-frame clones and leaves out a portion. The table lists around 340,000 clones, 88% of them singletons. The treatment: roughly 18 received Ad26.COV2.S at low or high dose, single or two shots; roughly 5 received placebo; per-sample allocation not given. All samples were drawn on day 63, counting from the first vaccine or placebo injection. This CDR3 contains 13 residues. V was cut by 4 bases and J by 12 bases, with 17 bases left in between. CDR1 SGHRS and CDR2 YFSETQ come from the germline V gene.

The starting material was peripheral blood, obtained in a trial of Ad26.COV2.S vaccine versus placebo. V and J are TRBV5-1 and TRBJ2-1; D is perhaps TRBD1 (6 bases). The source of this sequence is a person aged 18-65 years who received the Ad26.COV2.S COVID-19 vaccine or a placebo. The DNA of the CDR3 is TGCGCCAGCAGCCAGGACAGTTGGGTTGGGCAGTTCTTC. This codes for CASSQDSWVGQFF. Full variable domain (rest looked up from reference TRBV5-1 and TRBJ2-1): KAGVTQTPRYLIKTRGQQVTLSCSPISGHRSVSWYQQTPGQGLQFLFEYFSETQRNKGNFPGRFSGRQFSNSRSEMNVSTLELGDSALYLCASSQDSWVGQFFGPGTRLTVL.